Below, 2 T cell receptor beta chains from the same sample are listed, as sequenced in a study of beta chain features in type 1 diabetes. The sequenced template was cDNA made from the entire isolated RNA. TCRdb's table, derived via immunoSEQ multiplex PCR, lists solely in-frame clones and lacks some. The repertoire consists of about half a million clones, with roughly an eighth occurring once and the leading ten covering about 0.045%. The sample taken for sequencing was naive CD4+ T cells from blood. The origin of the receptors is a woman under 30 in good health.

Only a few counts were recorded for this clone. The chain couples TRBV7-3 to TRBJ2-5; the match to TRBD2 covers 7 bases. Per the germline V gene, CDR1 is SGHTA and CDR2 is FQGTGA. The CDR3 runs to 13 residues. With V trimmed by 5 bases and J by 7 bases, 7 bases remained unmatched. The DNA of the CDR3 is TGTGCCAGCAGCCCGGGGGGAATGATGACCCAGTACTTC. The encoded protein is CASSPGGMMTQYF.

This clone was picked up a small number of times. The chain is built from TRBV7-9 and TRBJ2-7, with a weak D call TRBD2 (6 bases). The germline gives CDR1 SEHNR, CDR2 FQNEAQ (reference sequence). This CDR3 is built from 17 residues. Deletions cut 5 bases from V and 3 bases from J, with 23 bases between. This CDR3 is CASSKETMREARYEQYF. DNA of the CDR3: TGTGCCAGCAGCAAGGAGACTATGAGGGAGGCCCGCTACGAGCAGTACTTC.